This entry describes one T cell receptor (beta chain). Its antigen is not identified. These data originate in a study of T cells in localized non-small cell lung cancer. Sequencing was performed with immunoSEQ multiplex PCR; in TCRdb, only in-frame clones are kept and a portion is missing. The sample includes 55,000 to 75,000 clones, 91% of them seen just once. The ends were cut back, 0 bases at V and 0 bases at J, with 9 bases in the middle. The CDR3 is made up of 16 amino acids. Germline V gene data show CDR1 as SEHNR and CDR2 as FQNEAQ (reference sequence). Study-wide findings and caveats: Tumor trailed uninvolved adjacent lung in T cell clonality, which peaked there.

The starting material was peripheral blood, obtained before any cancer treatment. The gene calls are TRBV7-9 and TRBJ2-1; D possibly corresponds to TRBD2 (7 bases). This TCR came from a man aged 40 to 69 with stage I lung adenocarcinoma. The CDR3 is CASSLAGGGSYNEQFF. For the CDR3, the DNA is TGTGCCAGCAGCTTAGCGGGAGGGGGCTCCTACAATGAGCAGTTCTTC.